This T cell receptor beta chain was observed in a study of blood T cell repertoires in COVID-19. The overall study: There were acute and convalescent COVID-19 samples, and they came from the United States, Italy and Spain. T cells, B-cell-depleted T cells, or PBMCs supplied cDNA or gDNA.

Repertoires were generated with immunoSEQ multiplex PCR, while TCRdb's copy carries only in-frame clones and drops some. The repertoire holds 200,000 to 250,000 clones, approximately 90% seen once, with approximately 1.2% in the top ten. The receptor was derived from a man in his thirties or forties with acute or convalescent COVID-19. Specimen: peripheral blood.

The DNA for the CDR3 is TGCGCCAGCAGCCCTAAACCGGGACAAGAAACAGCGGGAGAGGGGGAGACCCAGTACTTC. Residues: CASSPKPGQETAGEGETQYF. The chain links TRBV5-1 to TRBJ2-5, with 8 bases matching TRBD2. This CDR3 spans 20 amino acids. Germline lookup yields CDR1 SGHRS and CDR2 YFSETQ. V shed 4 bases and J 5 bases; nucleotides not matched to a gene: 25.